A selection of T cell receptor beta chains follows, all from one sample in a study of T cell repertoires in cytomegalovirus infection. For these receptors, no antigen is known. TCRdb used MiXCR to reprocess the reads, holding one entry per CDR3 protein. The sample holds 450,000 to 600,000 distinct CDR3 sequences, 40% to 50% seen once. The sample was cultured PBMCs, taken from culture after CMV antigen stimulation. The receptors come from a human donor in good health (CMV status not recorded). Some clones in this sample may be carry-over from other donors' samples. CDR3s include the opening cysteine and the closing phenylalanine or tryptophan. D genes are given only for firm matches. Rows give clone size only sometimes, using once, few, many, or a class for an expanded clone.

cdr3_aa,cdr3_nt,v_call,clone_size,d_call,j_call
CASINSGTYNEQFF,TGTGCCAGCATCAATAGCGGGACCTACAATGAGCAGTTCTTC,TRBV7-9,NA,TRBD2,TRBJ2-1
CASSPRWTGRITYEQYF,TGTGCCAGTAGTCCCCGGTGGACCGGGAGGATAACTTACGAGCAGTACTTC,TRBV19,NA,TRBD2,TRBJ2-7
CASSGLAGALQYF,TGTGCCAGCAGTGGACTAGCGGGGGCCCTTCAGTACTTC,TRBV28,NA,TRBD2,TRBJ2-5
CAIPANGGVAASYNEQFF,TGTGCCATCCCCGCAAACGGAGGAGTAGCGGCCTCCTACAATGAGCAGTTCTTC,TRBV12-3/TRBV12-4,few,NA,TRBJ2-1
CASSLQASNTGELFF,TGTGCCAGCAGCTTACAGGCATCGAACACCGGGGAGCTGTTTTTT,TRBV7-9,NA,NA,TRBJ2-2
CASSEWNTIYF,TGTGCCAGCAGTGAATGGAACACCATATATTTT,TRBV2,NA,NA,TRBJ1-3
CASRQLGLQKADTQYF,TGTGCCAGCAGACAACTCGGACTACAGAAGGCAGATACGCAGTATTTT,TRBV6-2/TRBV6-3,NA,NA,TRBJ2-3
CASSPSGQGKYEQYF,TGTGCCAGCAGTCCCTCGGGACAGGGGAAGTACGAGCAGTACTTC,TRBV27,few,TRBD1,TRBJ2-7
CASSLGDYLLNEQFF,TGTGCCAGTAGTCTCGGGGACTATCTCCTCAATGAGCAGTTCTTC,TRBV19,NA,TRBD2,TRBJ2-1
CASSTRQSYEQYF,TGTGCCAGCAGCACCAGACAGAGCTACGAGCAGTACTTC,TRBV7-2,NA,NA,TRBJ2-7
CASTIGGQSHTDTQYF,TGTGCCAGCACCATAGGAGGGCAGAGCCACACAGATACGCAGTATTTT,TRBV3-1,NA,NA,TRBJ2-3
CASSPATGFTDTQYF,TGTGCCAGCAGCCCCGCGACAGGTTTCACAGATACGCAGTATTTT,TRBV7-6,few,NA,TRBJ2-3
CASSQETGRGSYEQYF,TGCGCCAGCAGCCAAGAAACGGGGAGGGGCTCCTACGAGCAGTACTTC,TRBV4-3,NA,TRBD2,TRBJ2-7
CAWRAGTGWHEQFF,TGTGCCTGGAGGGCCGGGACAGGGTGGCATGAGCAGTTCTTC,TRBV30,NA,TRBD1,TRBJ2-1
CASSPRLAMNQETQYF,TGTGCCAGTAGTCCGCGACTAGCGATGAACCAAGAGACCCAGTACTTC,TRBV19,NA,TRBD2,TRBJ2-5
CSAKGLLSAGEQFF,TGCAGTGCGAAGGGACTTCTTAGTGCGGGTGAGCAGTTCTTC,TRBV20-1,NA,NA,TRBJ2-1
CASSAAAGPLETQYF,TGTGCCAGCAGTGCCGCGGCGGGCCCTCTTGAGACCCAGTACTTC,TRBV6-6,many,NA,TRBJ2-5
CASSSPSGDTQYF,TGTGCCAGCAGTTCCCCCTCAGGAGATACGCAGTATTTT,TRBV12-3/TRBV12-4,NA,NA,TRBJ2-3
CASSLGNYGYTF,TGTGCCAGCAGCTTGGGAAACTATGGCTACACCTTC,TRBV7-2,many,NA,TRBJ1-2
CASSNQGAGQPQHF,TGTGCCAGCAGTAATCAGGGGGCGGGTCAGCCCCAGCATTTT,TRBV6-2/TRBV6-3,once,TRBD1,TRBJ1-5
CASSSSGSRYNEQFF,TGTGCCAGCAGCTCTAGCGGGAGTCGATACAATGAGCAGTTCTTC,TRBV12-3/TRBV12-4,NA,TRBD2,TRBJ2-1
CASSLVLLAGGLGEQFF,TGTGCCAGCAGCTTAGTGCTCCTAGCGGGGGGGCTAGGTGAGCAGTTCTTC,TRBV7-2,NA,TRBD2,TRBJ2-1
CASSLAGTLGNTIYF,TGCGCCAGCAGCTTGGCCGGGACGCTAGGAAACACCATATATTTT,TRBV5-1,NA,NA,TRBJ1-3
CASSSGAMTSGGLEYEQYF,TGTGCCAGCAGCTCCGGGGCGATGACTAGCGGGGGGTTAGAGTACGAGCAGTACTTC,TRBV7-9,NA,TRBD2,TRBJ2-7
CASSSTLGLAGLTYEQYF,TGTGCCAGCAGTTCAACCCTAGGACTAGCGGGACTAACCTACGAGCAGTACTTC,TRBV6-5,NA,TRBD2,TRBJ2-7
CASRRLAGSGEQFF,TGTGCCAGCAGAAGGCTAGCGGGGTCGGGTGAGCAGTTCTTC,TRBV7-6,few,TRBD2,TRBJ2-1
CASSQILTPQSQPQHF,TGCGCCAGCAGCCAAATTTTAACCCCACAATCTCAGCCCCAGCATTTT,TRBV4-1,NA,NA,TRBJ1-5
CASSVSGSYTPNEQFF,TGTGCCAGCAGCGTTAGCGGGAGCTATACCCCCAATGAGCAGTTCTTC,TRBV9,few,TRBD2,TRBJ2-1
CASSKYPGQGNTEAFF,TGTGCCAGTAGTAAATACCCGGGACAGGGAAACACTGAAGCTTTCTTT,TRBV19,few,TRBD1,TRBJ1-1
CASSSGDRASGYTF,TGTGCCAGCAGTTCCGGGGACAGGGCGTCGGGCTACACCTTC,TRBV6-1,NA,TRBD1,TRBJ1-2
CSATLANEQFF,TGCAGTGCCACCCTAGCCAATGAGCAGTTCTTC,TRBV20-1,NA,NA,TRBJ2-1
CASSLRGGLYEQYF,TGTGCCAGCAGTTTGCGCGGGGGACTTTACGAGCAGTACTTC,TRBV12-3/TRBV12-4,NA,TRBD2,TRBJ2-7
CASTRTVFANTGELFF,TGTGCCAGCACCCGGACAGTTTTTGCGAACACCGGGGAGCTGTTTTTT,TRBV27,few,NA,TRBJ2-2
CASSLVFGTGELFF,TGTGCCAGCAGCTTAGTTTTCGGGACCGGGGAGCTGTTTTTT,TRBV7-9,few,NA,TRBJ2-2
CASSTRIREEDEQFF,TGTGCCAGCAGCACTAGGATACGGGAGGAGGATGAGCAGTTCTTC,TRBV11-2,NA,TRBD2,TRBJ2-1
CASSMGGPGANVLTF,TGTGCCAGCAGCATGGGGGGGCCTGGGGCCAACGTCCTGACTTTC,TRBV12-3/TRBV12-4,NA,NA,TRBJ2-6
CASSQIPLMAEAFF,TGCGCCAGCAGCCAAATCCCCCTGATGGCTGAAGCTTTCTTT,TRBV5-1,NA,NA,TRBJ1-1
CASSFTRTGRGTEAFF,TGTGCCAGCAGCTTCACCCGGACAGGGAGGGGAACTGAAGCTTTCTTT,TRBV5-5,NA,TRBD1,TRBJ1-1
CASSLDHWDRGFNEQFF,TGTGCCAGCAGCTTAGACCACTGGGACAGGGGCTTTAATGAGCAGTTCTTC,TRBV11-2,NA,TRBD1,TRBJ2-1
CASKLTLQNTEAFF,TGTGCCAGCAAGTTGACACTACAGAACACTGAAGCTTTCTTT,TRBV6-2/TRBV6-3,NA,NA,TRBJ1-1
CASRPSVRYEQYF,TGTGCCAGCAGGCCATCAGTGAGATACGAGCAGTACTTC,TRBV6-1,few,NA,TRBJ2-7
CASSGAGLEINIQYF,TGTGCCAGCAGCGGGGCGGGACTAGAGATAAACATTCAGTACTTC,TRBV14,NA,TRBD2,TRBJ2-4
CASSLGLTINTEAFF,TGTGCCAGCAGCTTGGGATTGACGATTAACACTGAAGCTTTCTTT,TRBV5-6,NA,NA,TRBJ1-1
CASSSLAVSLGQYF,TGTGCCAGCAGCTCATTAGCGGTGTCACTTGGGCAGTACTTC,TRBV7-2,NA,NA,TRBJ2-7
CSARGWVVNTEAFF,TGCAGTGCTAGGGGATGGGTCGTGAACACTGAAGCTTTCTTT,TRBV20-1,NA,NA,TRBJ1-1
CASSLVGSVSGATF,TGTGCCAGCAGCTTAGTGGGGTCAGTGTCGGGGGCGACCTTC,TRBV7-2,NA,NA,TRBJ1-2
CSAQPQSSYNSPLHF,TGCAGTGCCCAGCCTCAGAGCTCCTATAATTCACCCCTCCACTTT,TRBV20-1,NA,NA,TRBJ1-6
CASSREDEQYF,TGTGCCAGCTCCCGGGAAGACGAGCAGTACTTC,TRBV18,NA,NA,TRBJ2-7
CASSPTSGVMREKLFF,TGTGCCAGCAGCCCAACCTCGGGGGTAATGAGGGAAAAACTGTTTTTT,TRBV7-2,NA,NA,TRBJ1-4
CATSRGLGDTGELFF,TGTGCCACCAGCAGAGGACTAGGGGACACCGGGGAGCTGTTTTTT,TRBV15,NA,NA,TRBJ2-2
CASSRRLAGLDEQFF,TGTGCCAGCAGCCGGCGCCTAGCGGGACTGGATGAGCAGTTCTTC,TRBV7-6,NA,TRBD2,TRBJ2-1
CSARASGRDLHQPQHF,TGCAGTGCTAGAGCCAGCGGGCGGGACCTGCATCAGCCCCAGCATTTT,TRBV20-1,NA,NA,TRBJ1-5
CASRVGGYTDTQYF,TGTGCCAGCAGGGTAGGGGGTTACACAGATACGCAGTATTTT,TRBV7-2,NA,NA,TRBJ2-3